These T cell receptor beta chains were read from a single sample in a study of T cell responses to AZD1222 COVID-19 vaccine. The table came from immunoSEQ multiplex PCR; TCRdb's copy has only in-frame clones and leaves some out. This table has some 120,000 clones, around 94% appearing once. This specimen was peripheral blood, taken on day 0 of AZD1222 vaccination. These receptors all stem from an adult in good health. Both conserved end residues are part of each CDR3. D genes are given only for firm matches. Size values are once, few and many counts, or a class for expanded clones, and some rows have none.

d_call | clone_size | j_call | cdr3_length | v_call | cdr3_aa | cdr3_nt
. | . | TRBJ1-1 | 13 | TRBV3-1/TRBV3-2 | CASSQGLNTEAFF | TGTGCCAGCAGCCAAGGACTTAACACTGAAGCTTTCTTT
TRBD1 | . | TRBJ1-2 | 12 | TRBV30 | CAWTGGNYGYTF | TGTGCCTGGACAGGGGGTAACTATGGCTACACCTTC
. | . | TRBJ1-1 | 14 | TRBV7-8 | CASSLGGGNTEAFF | TGTGCCAGCAGCTTAGGGGGGGGAAACACTGAAGCTTTCTTT
. | few | TRBJ1-1 | 14 | TRBV7-9 | CASSSRGGNTEAFF | TGTGCCAGCAGCTCCCGAGGGGGGAACACTGAAGCTTTCTTT
. | . | TRBJ1-1 | 15 | TRBV7-2 | CASSLNGLSYTEAFF | TGTGCCAGCAGCTTAAATGGGCTCTCGTACACTGAAGCTTTCTTT
. | . | TRBJ2-1 | 16 | TRBV7-6 | CASSSVQGPYYNEQFF | TGTGCCAGCAGCTCCGTACAAGGACCTTACTACAATGAGCAGTTCTTC
. | . | TRBJ2-2 | 14 | TRBV28 | CASREGGNTGELFF | TGTGCCAGCAGGGAAGGAGGGAACACCGGGGAGCTGTTTTTT
. | . | TRBJ1-2 | 13 | TRBV7-2 | CASSLRTVYGYTF | TGTGCCAGCAGCTTACGGACAGTCTATGGCTACACCTTC
. | . | TRBJ1-1 | 14 | TRBV4-3 | CASSQLGAGTEAFF | TGCGCCAGCAGCCAACTGGGGGCAGGAACTGAAGCTTTCTTT
. | . | TRBJ1-1 | 13 | TRBV3-1/TRBV3-2 | CASSQGVGTEAFF | TGTGCCAGCAGCCAAGGGGTGGGCACTGAAGCTTTCTTT
. | . | TRBJ1-1 | 13 | TRBV19 | CASSIIERYEAFF | TGTGCCAGTAGTATAATCGAACGGTATGAAGCTTTCTTT
. | . | TRBJ1-1 | 13 | TRBV14 | CASSQFSATEAFF | TGTGCCAGCAGCCAATTCTCGGCCACTGAAGCTTTCTTT
. | . | TRBJ1-4 | 14 | TRBV2 | CASSRDRLGEKLFF | TGTGCCAGCAGCCGGGACCGCCTGGGGGAAAAACTGTTTTTT
TRBD2 | . | TRBJ2-5 | 14 | TRBV7-2 | CASSLAGGWETQYF | TGTGCCAGCAGCTTGGCGGGAGGCTGGGAGACCCAGTACTTC
. | . | TRBJ2-7 | 13 | TRBV6-6 | CASRPAAGYEQYF | TGTGCCAGCAGGCCAGCGGCTGGCTACGAGCAGTACTTC
. | few | TRBJ1-2 | 11 | TRBV29-1 | CSVPEAYGYTF | TGCAGCGTTCCCGAAGCCTATGGCTACACCTTC
. | . | TRBJ1-3 | 15 | TRBV11-2 | CASSVGRHSGNTIYF | TGTGCCAGCAGCGTGGGACGGCACTCTGGAAACACCATATATTTT
. | . | TRBJ2-7 | 13 | TRBV18 | CASSPPVAYEQYF | TGTGCCAGCTCACCACCGGTAGCCTACGAGCAGTACTTC
TRBD2 | . | TRBJ2-7 | 14 | TRBV9 | CASSVGLAPYEQYF | TGTGCCAGCAGCGTCGGACTAGCGCCATACGAGCAGTACTTC
TRBD1 | . | TRBJ1-3 | 16 | TRBV4-2 | CASSQEQGARGNTIYF | TGTGCCAGCAGCCAAGAGCAGGGGGCGCGGGGAAACACCATATATTTT
. | . | TRBJ2-1 | 15 | TRBV5-1 | CASSLAPGSYNEQFF | TGCGCCAGCAGCTTGGCCCCGGGATCCTACAATGAGCAGTTCTTC
. | . | TRBJ1-2 | 14 | TRBV4-1 | CASSQAVALYGYTF | TGCGCCAGCAGCCAAGCGGTGGCCTTATATGGCTACACCTTC
. | . | TRBJ2-1 | 17 | TRBV28 | CASSYLPGGASYNEQFF | TGTGCCAGCAGTTATCTCCCCGGGGGAGCCTCCTACAATGAGCAGTTCTTC
TRBD1 | . | TRBJ1-2 | 15 | TRBV6-6 | CASRAPTGENYGYTF | TGTGCCAGCAGGGCCCCGACAGGGGAGAACTATGGCTACACCTTC
. | once | TRBJ1-1 | 15 | TRBV4-3 | CASSTRPGFDTEAFF | TGCGCCAGCAGCACCCGGCCGGGGTTTGACACTGAAGCTTTCTTT
. | . | TRBJ2-3 | 15 | TRBV19 | CASSIWTAGTDTQYF | TGTGCCAGTAGTATCTGGACAGCCGGCACAGATACGCAGTATTTT
TRBD1 | . | TRBJ2-2 | 15 | TRBV28 | CASSQGGAGTGELFF | TGTGCCAGCAGCCAAGGGGGCGCGGGCACCGGGGAGCTGTTTTTT
. | once | TRBJ2-6 | 16 | TRBV6-5 | CASSYLKGSGANVLTF | TGTGCCAGCAGTTACCTTAAGGGGTCTGGGGCCAACGTCCTGACTTTC
TRBD2 | . | TRBJ2-1 | 20 | TRBV11-3 | CASSSEDNPTSGSSYNEQFF | TGTGCCAGCAGCTCAGAGGATAATCCGACTAGCGGAAGCTCCTACAATGAGCAGTTCTTC
. | . | TRBJ1-2 | 14 | TRBV5-1 | CASSLGQEPYGYTF | TGCGCCAGCAGCTTGGGACAGGAACCCTATGGCTACACCTTC
. | . | TRBJ1-2 | 15 | TRBV6-5 | CASSNIPTANYGYTF | TGTGCCAGCAGTAACATACCGACAGCTAACTATGGCTACACCTTC
. | . | TRBJ1-6 | 14 | TRBV7-9 | CASSADIRDSPLHF | TGTGCCAGCAGCGCGGACATTAGGGATTCACCCCTCCACTTT
TRBD2 | . | TRBJ2-1 | 16 | TRBV9 | CASSPKWLAGAHEQFF | TGTGCCAGCAGCCCAAAATGGCTAGCGGGAGCACATGAGCAGTTCTTC
. | . | TRBJ1-2 | 14 | TRBV10-1 | CASSASVAGWGYTF | TGCGCCAGCAGTGCCTCGGTTGCCGGTTGGGGCTACACCTTC
. | . | TRBJ2-3 | 13 | TRBV7-2 | CASSSAQKDTQYF | TGTGCCAGCAGCTCCGCCCAGAAGGATACGCAGTATTTT
. | . | TRBJ1-2 | 12 | TRBV28 | CASNSQGYGYTF | TGTGCCAGCAATTCGCAGGGTTATGGCTACACCTTC
. | . | TRBJ2-3 | 16 | TRBV28 | CASNPQQHYRTDTQYF | TGTGCCAGCAACCCCCAACAGCACTATCGCACAGATACGCAGTATTTT
TRBD1 | . | TRBJ2-7 | 13 | TRBV12-3/TRBV12-4 | CASRQGSSYEQYF | TGTGCCAGTAGACAGGGGTCCTCCTACGAGCAGTACTTC
. | once | TRBJ2-5 | 13 | TRBV7-7 | CASSTSTVETQYF | TGTGCCAGTTCTACCAGTACGGTAGAGACCCAGTACTTC
TRBD2 | . | TRBJ2-1 | 15 | TRBV5-8 | CASSFSGSSYNEQFF | TGTGCCAGCAGCTTTAGCGGGAGCTCCTACAATGAGCAGTTCTTC
TRBD2 | . | TRBJ2-3 | 17 | TRBV6-2/TRBV6-3 | CASSSLKTSGRTDTQYF | TGTGCCAGCAGTTCTCTCAAGACTAGCGGGAGGACAGATACGCAGTATTTT